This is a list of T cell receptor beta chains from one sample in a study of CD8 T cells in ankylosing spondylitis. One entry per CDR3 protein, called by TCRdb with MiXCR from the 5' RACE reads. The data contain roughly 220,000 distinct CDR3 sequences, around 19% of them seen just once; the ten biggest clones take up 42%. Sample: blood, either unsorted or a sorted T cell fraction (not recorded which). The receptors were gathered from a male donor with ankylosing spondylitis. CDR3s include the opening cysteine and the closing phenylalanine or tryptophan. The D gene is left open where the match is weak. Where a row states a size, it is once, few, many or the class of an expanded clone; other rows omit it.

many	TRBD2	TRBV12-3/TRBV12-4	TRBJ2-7	TGTGCCAGCAGTTTTCTTGCTAGCGGGGCCTCCTACGAGCAGTACTTC	CASSFLASGASYEQYF
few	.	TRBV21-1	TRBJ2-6	TGTGCCAGAGGACGGGCCCTGATCTCTGGGGCCAACGTCCTGACTTTC	CARGRALISGANVLTF
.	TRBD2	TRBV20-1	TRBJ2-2	TGCAGTGCTAGGCCTAGCGGGAACACCGGGGAGCTGTTTTTT	CSARPSGNTGELFF
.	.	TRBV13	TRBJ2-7	TGTGCCAGCAGCTCCCGGGACGTGGGGGACGAGCAGTACTTC	CASSSRDVGDEQYF
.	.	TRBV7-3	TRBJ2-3	TGTGCCAGCAGCCTAACCTTAACCCAACCCTTACTCCCTGCTTGGGGGACAGATACGCAGTATTTT	CASSLTLTQPLLPAWGTDTQYF
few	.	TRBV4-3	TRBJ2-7	TGCGCCAGCAGCCAAGACGCAACAGCTCTCTACGAGCAGTACTTC	CASSQDATALYEQYF
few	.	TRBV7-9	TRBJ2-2	TGTGCCAGCAGGCCAGACCTTCGGAGCACCGGGGAGCTGTTTTTT	CASRPDLRSTGELFF
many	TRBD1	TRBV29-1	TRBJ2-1	TGCAGCGTCGAGTACAGGGGGTCCCCGGGGAATGAGCAGTTCTTC	CSVEYRGSPGNEQFF
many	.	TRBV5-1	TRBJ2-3	TGCGCCAGCAGCTTGGTAAGGCTAGATTTGGACCGCACAGATACGCAGTATTTT	CASSLVRLDLDRTDTQYF
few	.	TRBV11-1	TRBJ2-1	TGTGCCAGCAGCCAGACGGGATACAGGGAACTAAAGGGCAATGAGCAGTTCTTC	CASSQTGYRELKGNEQFF
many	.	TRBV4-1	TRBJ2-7	TGCGCCAGCAGCCAAGAGTCTCGGGTAACCTACGAGCAGTACTTC	CASSQESRVTYEQYF
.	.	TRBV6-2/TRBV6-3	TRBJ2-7	TGTGCCAGCAGCATCGGACAGAACTACGAGCAGTACTTC	CASSIGQNYEQYF
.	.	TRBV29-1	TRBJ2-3	TGCAGTTCTAGGGGGTACACAGATACGCAGTATTTT	CSSRGYTDTQYF
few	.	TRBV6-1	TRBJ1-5	TGTGCCAGCAGGAGGGACGTTCATAGCAATCAGCCCCAGCATTTT	CASRRDVHSNQPQHF
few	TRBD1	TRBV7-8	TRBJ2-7	TGTGCCAGCAGGGACAGGGGATTCGGGAACGAGCAGTACTTC	CASRDRGFGNEQYF
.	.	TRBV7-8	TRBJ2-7	TGTGCCAGCAGCTCTTTCGGGGTCACCTACGAGCAGTACTTC	CASSSFGVTYEQYF
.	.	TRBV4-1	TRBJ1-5	TGCGCCAGCAGCCAAGTACGGGTTATCAATCAGCCCCAGCATTTT	CASSQVRVINQPQHF
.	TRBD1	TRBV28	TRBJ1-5	TGTGCCAGCAGTTTGACCGGGACAGGGGGCCAGCCCCAGCATTTT	CASSLTGTGGQPQHF
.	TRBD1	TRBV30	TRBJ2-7	TGTGCCTGGATGACAGGGCTTTACGAGCAGTACTTC	CAWMTGLYEQYF
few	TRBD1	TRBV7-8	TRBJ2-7	TGTGCCAGCAGCTTACCTCGGGGGAGGACAGGGGAAAACTACGAGCAGTACTTC	CASSLPRGRTGENYEQYF
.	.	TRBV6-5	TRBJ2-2	TGTGCCAGCAGTTACGTCGGACTAATCACCGGGGAGCTGTTTTTT	CASSYVGLITGELFF
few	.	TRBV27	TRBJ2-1	TGTGCCAGCAGTTTGAAAGGCAATGAGCAGTTCTTC	CASSLKGNEQFF
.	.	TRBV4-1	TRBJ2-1	TGCGCCAGCAGCCAAGCCCCCCAGGGATTCGACAATGAGCAGTTCTTC	CASSQAPQGFDNEQFF
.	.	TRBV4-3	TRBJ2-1	TGCGCCAGCAGCCAAGGAGCCGAGCAGTTCTTC	CASSQGAEQFF
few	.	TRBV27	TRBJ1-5	TGTGCCAGCAGTTGGACAGGCAATCAGCCCCAGCATTTT	CASSWTGNQPQHF